A selection of T cell receptor beta chains follows, all from one sample in a study of blood T cells in healthy people across ages. TCRdb re-derived calls from the 5' RACE reads in MiXCR, one entry per CDR3 protein. The sample yields around 800,000 distinct CDR3 sequences, 35% to 60% seen once. Sequencing was carried out using blood. These receptors originate from an elderly man in good health. Both conserved end residues are part of each CDR3. D genes are given only for firm matches. Expanded clones are given a class, and other clones once, few, many or no size at all.

D,J,size,V,CDR3,DNA
-,TRBJ2-7,-,TRBV10-3,CAINEDFSYEQYF,TGTGCCATCAACGAGGACTTCTCCTACGAGCAGTACTTC
TRBD1,TRBJ2-7,-,TRBV27,CASCYARGPISYEQYF,TGTGCCAGCTGTTACGCAAGGGGGCCTATCTCCTACGAGCAGTACTTC
TRBD2,TRBJ2-1,-,TRBV6-4,CASSTGTTSNEQFF,TGTGCCAGCAGTACCGGGACTACCTCCAATGAGCAGTTCTTC
-,TRBJ2-7,-,TRBV12-3/TRBV12-4,CASSLSQAYEQYF,TGTGCCAGCAGTTTATCCCAAGCTTACGAGCAGTACTTC
-,TRBJ2-5,many,TRBV20-1,CSARDQAYQETQYF,TGCAGTGCTAGAGATCAGGCGTACCAAGAGACCCAGTACTTC
-,TRBJ2-3,-,TRBV30,CAWSEGGTTTDTQYF,TGTGCCTGGAGTGAGGGGGGGACCACCACAGATACGCAGTATTTT
-,TRBJ2-5,-,TRBV7-2,CASTGEGETQYF,TGTGCCAGTACAGGGGAGGGAGAGACCCAGTACTTC
TRBD1,TRBJ2-1,-,TRBV20-1,CSASEAGGSYNEQFF,TGCAGTGCTAGCGAGGCAGGGGGTTCCTACAATGAGCAGTTCTTC
TRBD1,TRBJ1-1,-,TRBV29-1,CSVPLMGQGGRVNTEAFF,TGCAGCGTCCCCCTCATGGGACAGGGAGGACGAGTGAACACTGAAGCTTTCTTT
-,TRBJ1-2,-,TRBV29-1,CSVEDIRGYTF,TGCAGCGTTGAAGATATTCGTGGCTACACCTTC
TRBD2,TRBJ2-7,-,TRBV2,CASKVEGRVLLRPQYF,TGTGCCAGCAAGGTAGAAGGGAGGGTCCTACTACGACCACAGTACTTC
TRBD1,TRBJ2-5,-,TRBV11-1,CASSDRDQETQYF,TGTGCCAGCAGCGACAGGGATCAAGAGACCCAGTACTTC
TRBD2,TRBJ2-1,many,TRBV4-1,CASSQTAGTSVRGNEQFF,TGCGCCAGCAGCCAAACCGCCGGGACTAGCGTCAGGGGGAATGAGCAGTTCTTC
TRBD2,TRBJ2-5,-,TRBV3-1,CASSQGLAGRETQYF,TGTGCCAGCAGCCAAGGGCTAGCGGGAAGAGAGACCCAGTACTTC
-,TRBJ2-4,-,TRBV28,CASSLRPREQYF,TGTGCCAGCAGTTTGCGGCCGAGAGAGCAGTACTTC
-,TRBJ2-5,-,TRBV6-5,CASSYLGGTQYF,TGTGCCAGCAGCTACCTGGGGGGGACCCAGTACTTC
-,TRBJ2-5,many,TRBV20-1,CSARDTGLETQYF,TGCAGTGCTAGAGATACAGGGTTAGAGACCCAGTACTTC
-,TRBJ1-5,-,TRBV20-1,CSARDFIRGSNQPQHF,TGCAGTGCTAGAGATTTCATCCGGGGCAGCAATCAGCCCCAGCATTTT
-,TRBJ2-7,many,TRBV4-1,CASSQEKGSGTYEQYF,TGCGCCAGCAGCCAAGAAAAGGGCAGCGGTACCTACGAGCAGTACTTC
-,TRBJ2-3,-,TRBV12-3/TRBV12-4,CASSPSIGGADTQYF,TGTGCCAGCAGTCCCTCCATTGGGGGCGCAGATACGCAGTATTTT
-,TRBJ2-1,-,TRBV7-9,CASSPGQISSDEQFF,TGTGCCAGCAGCCCTGGACAGATCAGTTCGGATGAGCAGTTCTTC
-,TRBJ1-5,-,TRBV6-1,CASSPREGGDNQPQHF,TGTGCCAGCAGTCCTCGGGAGGGGGGCGACAATCAGCCCCAGCATTTT
TRBD2,TRBJ2-4,-,TRBV5-5,CVSSLEGSGTQNIQYF,TGTGTCAGCAGCCTGGAGGGCAGCGGGACCCAAAACATTCAGTACTTC
-,TRBJ2-1,many,TRBV24-1,CATSDSASSYYNEQFF,TGTGCCACCAGTGATTCAGCGTCGTCCTATTACAATGAGCAGTTCTTC
-,TRBJ2-7,few,TRBV4-3,CASSQEFSRAGTQYF,TGCGCCAGCAGCCAAGAGTTTAGCCGCGCTGGAACCCAGTACTTC
-,TRBJ2-5,-,TRBV10-3,CAISADRGGRGAQYF,TGTGCCATCAGCGCCGACAGGGGTGGCCGGGGGGCCCAGTACTTC
TRBD1,TRBJ1-5,-,TRBV3-1,CASSQGTNNRGAGNQPQHF,TGTGCCAGCAGCCAAGGTACAAACAACAGGGGCGCCGGCAATCAGCCCCAGCATTTT
-,TRBJ1-5,-,TRBV12-3/TRBV12-4,CASSLAWDGGYSNQPQHF,TGTGCCAGCAGCCTCGCCTGGGACGGTGGGTATAGCAATCAGCCCCAGCATTTT
TRBD2,TRBJ2-1,many,TRBV12-3/TRBV12-4,CASSGSGIGEQFF,TGTGCCAGCAGTGGTAGCGGGATCGGAGAGCAGTTCTTC
-,TRBJ2-1,-,TRBV7-9,CASSPSEEQFF,TGTGCCAGCAGCCCATCCGAGGAGCAGTTCTTC
TRBD1,TRBJ2-6,-,TRBV6-5,CASSHGQAPAGANVLTF,TGTGCCAGCAGTCACGGACAGGCCCCAGCTGGGGCCAACGTCCTGACTTTC
-,TRBJ2-1,once,TRBV12-3/TRBV12-4,CASKGREGSEQFF,TGTGCCAGCAAGGGGAGAGAGGGTAGTGAGCAGTTCTTC
-,TRBJ1-2,-,TRBV20-1,CSARRSVYGYTF,TGCAGTGCTAGACGGAGCGTCTATGGCTACACCTTC
TRBD1,TRBJ2-7,-,TRBV27,CASSSTGTGGVYEQYF,TGTGCCAGCAGTTCAACCGGGACAGGGGGCGTCTACGAGCAGTACTTC
-,TRBJ2-7,once,TRBV20-1,CSARQNREVVYNEQYF,TGCAGTGCTAGACAAAACAGGGAAGTCGTCTACAATGAGCAGTACTTC
TRBD2,TRBJ2-3,-,TRBV20-1,CSARSPGVASGSSTDTQYF,TGCAGTGCTAGAAGTCCAGGAGTGGCTAGCGGTTCTAGCACAGATACGCAGTATTTT
TRBD2,TRBJ2-3,many,TRBV7-8,CASSPTSGRGTDTQYF,TGTGCCAGCAGCCCAACTAGCGGGAGGGGAACAGATACGCAGTATTTT
TRBD2,TRBJ2-1,once,TRBV18,CASSPYGSGWSSYNEQFF,TGTGCCAGCTCACCATACGGTAGCGGGTGGAGCTCCTACAATGAGCAGTTCTTC
TRBD2,TRBJ2-1,once,TRBV5-4,CASSGSGTPWNEQFF,TGTGCCAGCAGCGGGAGCGGGACCCCTTGGAATGAGCAGTTCTTC
TRBD2,TRBJ2-7,-,TRBV14,CASSQGRLAGYYEQYF,TGTGCCAGCAGCCAGGGCCGACTAGCGGGTTACTACGAGCAGTACTTC
TRBD2,TRBJ2-1,-,TRBV27,CASSPRGTSGMYNEQFF,TGTGCCAGCAGTCCCCGCGGGACTAGCGGGATGTACAATGAGCAGTTCTTC
TRBD2,TRBJ2-3,few,TRBV5-6,CASSLSTSGDRADTQYF,TGTGCCAGCAGCTTGTCGACTAGCGGGGATCGTGCGGATACGCAGTATTTT
TRBD1,TRBJ2-5,-,TRBV7-2,CASSRDRGHETQYF,TGTGCCAGCAGCAGAGACAGGGGGCACGAGACCCAGTACTTC
TRBD1,TRBJ2-5,few,TRBV12-3/TRBV12-4,CASSFRTGQETQYF,TGTGCCAGCAGTTTCCGGACAGGACAAGAGACCCAGTACTTC
-,TRBJ2-2,-,TRBV5-6,CASSFRLGINTGELFF,TGTGCCAGCAGCTTTCGGCTAGGAATAAATACCGGGGAGCTGTTTTTT
-,TRBJ1-5,few,TRBV20-1,CSARDPTVYSNQPQHF,TGCAGTGCTAGAGATCCGACGGTGTATAGCAATCAGCCCCAGCATTTT
-,TRBJ2-7,-,TRBV20-1,CSAIEIGELSYEQYF,TGCAGTGCTATAGAGATCGGGGAACTCTCCTACGAGCAGTACTTC
TRBD2,TRBJ2-3,many,TRBV29-1,CSVVAGGTDTQYF,TGCAGCGTTGTAGCGGGAGGGACAGATACGCAGTATTTT
-,TRBJ1-1,-,TRBV20-1,CSARGWGETEAFF,TGCAGTGCTAGGGGTTGGGGGGAAACTGAAGCTTTCTTT
-,TRBJ2-3,few,TRBV7-3,CASSLTYGGGGSTDTQYF,TGTGCCAGCAGCTTAACTTATGGGGGTGGCGGAAGCACAGATACGCAGTATTTT
TRBD2,TRBJ2-3,few,TRBV24-1,CATSEPGLVPDTQYF,TGTGCCACCAGTGAGCCGGGACTAGTCCCAGATACGCAGTATTTT
-,TRBJ2-5,-,TRBV4-1,CASSHFTGIQETQYF,TGCGCCAGCAGCCATTTCACAGGGATCCAAGAGACCCAGTACTTC
TRBD2,TRBJ2-1,-,TRBV18,CASSIGGLAGNEQFF,TGTGCCAGCTCCATTGGAGGCCTAGCGGGAAATGAGCAGTTCTTC